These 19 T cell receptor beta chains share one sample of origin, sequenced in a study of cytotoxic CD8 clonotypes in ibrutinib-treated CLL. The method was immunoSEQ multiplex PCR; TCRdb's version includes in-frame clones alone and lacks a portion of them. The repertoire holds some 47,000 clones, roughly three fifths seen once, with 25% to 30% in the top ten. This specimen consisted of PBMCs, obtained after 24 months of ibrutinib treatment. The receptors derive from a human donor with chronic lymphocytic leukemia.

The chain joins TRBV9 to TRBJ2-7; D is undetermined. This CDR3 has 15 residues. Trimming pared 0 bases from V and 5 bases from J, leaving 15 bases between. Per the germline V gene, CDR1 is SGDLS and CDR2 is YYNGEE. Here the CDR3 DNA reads TGTGCCAGCAGCGTAGCTACGGTGTCGTTGAACGAGCAGTACTTC. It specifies CASSVATVSLNEQYF.

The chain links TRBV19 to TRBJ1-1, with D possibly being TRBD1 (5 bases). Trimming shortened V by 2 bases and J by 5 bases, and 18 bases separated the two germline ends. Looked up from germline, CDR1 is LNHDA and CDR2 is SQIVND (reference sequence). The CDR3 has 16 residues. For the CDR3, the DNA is TGTGCCAGTAGTATATTTCCCGGGACGGGGGGAACTGAAGCTTTCTTT. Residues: CASSIFPGTGGTEAFF.

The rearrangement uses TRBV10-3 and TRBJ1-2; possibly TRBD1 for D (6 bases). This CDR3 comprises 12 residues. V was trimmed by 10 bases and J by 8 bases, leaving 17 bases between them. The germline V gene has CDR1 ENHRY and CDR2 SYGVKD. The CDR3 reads CATLPVGGGYTF. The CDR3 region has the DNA TGTGCCACCCTCCCTGTGGGGGGCGGCTACACCTTC.

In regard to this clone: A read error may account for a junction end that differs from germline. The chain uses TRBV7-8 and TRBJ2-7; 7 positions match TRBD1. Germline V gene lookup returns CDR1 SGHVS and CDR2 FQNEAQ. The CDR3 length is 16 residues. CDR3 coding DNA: TGCGCCAGCAGCCAAGAGATGGGGACAGAAAACTACGAGCAGTACTTC. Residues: CASSQEMGTENYEQYF.

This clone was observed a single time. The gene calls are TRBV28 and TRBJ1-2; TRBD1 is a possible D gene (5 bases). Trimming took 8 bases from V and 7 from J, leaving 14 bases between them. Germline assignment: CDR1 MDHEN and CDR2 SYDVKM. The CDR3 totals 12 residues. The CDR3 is CASSRGTLGYTF. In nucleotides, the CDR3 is TGTGCCAGCTCGAGGGGCACCCTTGGCTACACCTTC.

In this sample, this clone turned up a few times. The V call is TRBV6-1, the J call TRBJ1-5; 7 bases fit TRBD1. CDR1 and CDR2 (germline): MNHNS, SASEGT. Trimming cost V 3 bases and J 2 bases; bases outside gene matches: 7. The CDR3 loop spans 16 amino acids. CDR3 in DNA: TGTGCCAGCAGTGAGAAAGGGGGCCAAGGCAATCAGCCCCAGCATTTT. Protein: CASSEKGGQGNQPQHF.

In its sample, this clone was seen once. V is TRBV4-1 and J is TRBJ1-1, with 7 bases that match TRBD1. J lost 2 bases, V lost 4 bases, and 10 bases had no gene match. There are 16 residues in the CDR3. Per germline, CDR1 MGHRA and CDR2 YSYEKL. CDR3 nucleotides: TGCGCCAGCAGCCTTCAGACAGGGTCCCCAAACACTGAAGCTTTCTTT. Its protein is CASSLQTGSPNTEAFF.

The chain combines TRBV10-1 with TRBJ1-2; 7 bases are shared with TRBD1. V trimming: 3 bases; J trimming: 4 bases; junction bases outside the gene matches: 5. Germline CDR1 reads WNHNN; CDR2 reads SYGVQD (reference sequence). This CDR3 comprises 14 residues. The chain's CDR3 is CASSEDRDIYGYTF. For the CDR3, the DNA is TGCGCCAGCAGTGAAGACAGGGATATCTATGGCTACACCTTC.

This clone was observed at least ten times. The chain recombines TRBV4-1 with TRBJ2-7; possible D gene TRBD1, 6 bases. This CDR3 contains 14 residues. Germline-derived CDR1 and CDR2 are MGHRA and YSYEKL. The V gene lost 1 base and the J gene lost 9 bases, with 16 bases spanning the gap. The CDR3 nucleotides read TGCGCCAGCAGCCAAGGTTCAGGGGCCCCTGGGCAGTACTTC. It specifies CASSQGSGAPGQYF.

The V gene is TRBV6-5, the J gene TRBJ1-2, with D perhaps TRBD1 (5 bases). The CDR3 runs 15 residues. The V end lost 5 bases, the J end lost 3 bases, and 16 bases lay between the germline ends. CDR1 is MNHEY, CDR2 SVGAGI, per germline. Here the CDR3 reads CASSPTGRGDYGYTF. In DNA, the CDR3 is TGTGCCAGCAGTCCCACAGGAAGGGGCGACTATGGCTACACCTTC.

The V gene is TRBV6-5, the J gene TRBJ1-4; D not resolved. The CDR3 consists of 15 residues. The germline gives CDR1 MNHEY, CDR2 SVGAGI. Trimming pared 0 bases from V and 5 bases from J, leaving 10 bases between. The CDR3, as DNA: TGTGCCAGCAGTTACTCAGACCCAGCGAATGAAAAACTGTTTTTT. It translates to CASSYSDPANEKLFF.

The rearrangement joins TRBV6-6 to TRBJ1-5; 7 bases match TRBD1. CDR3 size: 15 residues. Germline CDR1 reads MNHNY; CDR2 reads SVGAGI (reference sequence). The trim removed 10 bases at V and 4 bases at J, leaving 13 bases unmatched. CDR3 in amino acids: CATQLGQASNQPQHF. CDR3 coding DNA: TGTGCCACCCAACTTGGACAGGCTTCGAATCAGCCCCAGCATTTT.

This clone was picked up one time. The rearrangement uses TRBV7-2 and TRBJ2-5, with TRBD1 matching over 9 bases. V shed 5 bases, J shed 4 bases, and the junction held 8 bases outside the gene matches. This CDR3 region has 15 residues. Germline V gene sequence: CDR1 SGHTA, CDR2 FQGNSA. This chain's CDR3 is CASSAGTGWVETQYF. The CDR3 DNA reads TGTGCCAGCAGCGCGGGGACAGGGTGGGTAGAGACCCAGTACTTC. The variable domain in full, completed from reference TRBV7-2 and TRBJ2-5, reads GAGVSQSPSNKVTEKGKDVELRCDPISGHTALYWYRQSLGQGLEFLIYFQGNSAPDKSGLPSDRFSAERTGGSVSTLTIQRTQQEDSAVYLCASSAGTGWVETQYFGPGTRLLVL.

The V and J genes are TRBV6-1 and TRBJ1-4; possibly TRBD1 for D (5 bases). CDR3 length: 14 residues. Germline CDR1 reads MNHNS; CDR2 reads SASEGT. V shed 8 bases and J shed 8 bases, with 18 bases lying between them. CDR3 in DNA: TGTGCCAGCTCGGAGGGGTCATATAGGGAAAAACTGTTTTTT. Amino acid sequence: CASSEGSYREKLFF.

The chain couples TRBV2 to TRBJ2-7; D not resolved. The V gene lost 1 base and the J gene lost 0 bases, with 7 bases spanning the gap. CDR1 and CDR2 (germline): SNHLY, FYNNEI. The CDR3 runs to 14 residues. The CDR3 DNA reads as TGTGCCAGCAGTGAAGTTGCGGTCTCCTACGAGCAGTACTTC. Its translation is CASSEVAVSYEQYF. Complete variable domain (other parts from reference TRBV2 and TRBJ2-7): EPEVTQTPSHQVTQMGQEVILRCVPISNHLYFYWYRQILGQKVEFLVSFYNNEISEKSEIFDDQFSVERPDGSNFTLKIRSTKLEDSAMYFCASSEVAVSYEQYFGPGTRLTVT.

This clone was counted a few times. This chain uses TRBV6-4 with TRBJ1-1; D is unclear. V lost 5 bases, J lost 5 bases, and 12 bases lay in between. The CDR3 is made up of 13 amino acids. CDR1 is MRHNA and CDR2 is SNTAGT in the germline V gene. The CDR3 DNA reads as TGTGCCAGCAGTCCGTCGCTACAAACTGAAGCTTTCTTT. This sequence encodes CASSPSLQTEAFF.

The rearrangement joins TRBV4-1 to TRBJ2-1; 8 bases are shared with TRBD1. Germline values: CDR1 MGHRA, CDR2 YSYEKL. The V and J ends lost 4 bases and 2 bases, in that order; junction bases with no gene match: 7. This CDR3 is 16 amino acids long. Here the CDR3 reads CASSPLGTGAYNEQFF. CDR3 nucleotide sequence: TGCGCCAGCAGCCCACTCGGGACAGGAGCCTACAATGAGCAGTTCTTC.

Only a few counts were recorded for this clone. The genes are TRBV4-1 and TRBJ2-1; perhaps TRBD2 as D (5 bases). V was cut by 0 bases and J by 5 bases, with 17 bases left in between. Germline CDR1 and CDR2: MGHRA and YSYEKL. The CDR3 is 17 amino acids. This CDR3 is CASSQDRGLAADNEQFF. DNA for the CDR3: TGCGCCAGCAGCCAAGATCGTGGGCTAGCCGCGGACAATGAGCAGTTCTTC.

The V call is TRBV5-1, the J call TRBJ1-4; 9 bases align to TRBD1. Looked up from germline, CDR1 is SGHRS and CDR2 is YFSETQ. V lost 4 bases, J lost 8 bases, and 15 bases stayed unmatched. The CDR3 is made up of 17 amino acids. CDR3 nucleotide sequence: TGCGCCAGCAGCCAACTGACCATCGGGACAGGGTTCGAAAAACTGTTTTTT. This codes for CASSQLTIGTGFEKLFF.